A selection of T cell receptor beta chains follows, all from one sample in a study of T cells in Graves' hyperthyroidism and ophthalmopathy. TCRdb reprocessed the multiplex PCR reads with MiXCR, giving one entry per CDR3 protein. The repertoire holds roughly 93,000 distinct CDR3 sequences, with around 52% as singletons. The specimen sequenced was blood. These receptors originate from a woman between 40 and 55 years old with Graves' hyperthyroidism. CDR3s include the opening cysteine and the closing phenylalanine or tryptophan. A D gene is named only where the DNA matches it firmly. Rows give clone size only sometimes, using once, few, many, or a class for an expanded clone.

D gene | clone size | J gene | V gene | CDR3 protein | CDR3 DNA
NA | NA | TRBJ1-1 | TRBV29-1 | CSDGEGWDTEAFF | TGCAGTGACGGCGAGGGATGGGACACTGAAGCTTTCTTT
TRBD2 | NA | TRBJ2-2 | TRBV5-1 | CASSGGLAGGRSGELFF | TGCGCCAGCAGCGGAGGACTAGCGGGAGGACGCTCCGGGGAGCTGTTTTTT
TRBD1 | NA | TRBJ2-5 | TRBV2 | CASSGQGGAKKTQYF | TGTGCCAGCAGCGGACAGGGGGGAGCCAAGAAGACCCAGTACTTC
TRBD2 | NA | TRBJ2-6 | TRBV7-3 | CASLRLARSGANVLTF | TGTGCCAGTCTAAGACTAGCGCGTTCCGGGGCCAACGTCCTGACTTTC
NA | many | TRBJ2-7 | TRBV12-3/TRBV12-4 | CASSLAAVSYEQYF | TGTGCCAGCAGTTTAGCAGCGGTCTCCTACGAGCAGTACTTC
NA | NA | TRBJ1-5 | TRBV10-3 | CAITPQHF | TGTGCCATCACTCCCCAGCATTTT
TRBD1 | many | TRBJ1-6 | TRBV5-1 | CASSPYRGGDSPLHF | TGCGCCAGCAGTCCTTACAGGGGTGGCGATTCACCCCTCCACTTT
TRBD1 | few | TRBJ2-2 | TRBV6-5 | CASSSSQGAGELFF | TGTGCCAGCAGTAGCTCACAGGGGGCCGGGGAGCTGTTTTTT
NA | NA | TRBJ2-5 | TRBV15 | CATSRGAGRQETQYF | TGTGCCACCAGCAGAGGGGCAGGACGCCAAGAGACCCAGTACTTC
NA | NA | TRBJ2-5 | TRBV29-1 | CSVGTGSYTQYF | TGCAGCGTAGGAACAGGGAGTTATACCCAGTACTTC
NA | NA | TRBJ2-7 | TRBV12-5 | CASGLTALGPGGREQYF | TGTGCTAGTGGTTTGACCGCGCTCGGACCAGGAGGGAGGGAGCAGTACTTC
NA | NA | TRBJ1-1 | TRBV29-1 | CSVGAGTGTEAFF | TGCAGCGTTGGGGCAGGGACTGGCACTGAAGCTTTCTTT
NA | many | TRBJ1-6 | TRBV20-1 | CSARQGNSPLHF | TGCAGTGCTAGACAGGGTAATTCACCCCTCCACTTT
NA | NA | TRBJ2-5 | TRBV15 | CATSARPTIAETQYF | TGTGCCACCAGTGCGCGACCCACTATCGCGGAGACCCAGTACTTC
NA | many | TRBJ1-3 | TRBV12-3/TRBV12-4 | CASSGGDSGNTIYF | TGTGCCAGCAGTGGGGGGGACTCTGGAAACACCATATATTTT
NA | few | TRBJ1-1 | TRBV9 | CASSVPAASTEAFF | TGTGCCAGCAGCGTCCCGGCCGCAAGCACTGAAGCTTTCTTT
NA | NA | TRBJ2-5 | TRBV9 | CASSASPGQETQYF | TGTGCCAGCAGCGCATCACCGGGACAAGAGACCCAGTACTTC
TRBD1 | NA | TRBJ2-5 | TRBV25-1 | CASSWTGEETQYF | TGTGCCAGCAGCTGGACAGGGGAGGAGACCCAGTACTTC
TRBD1 | NA | TRBJ2-7 | TRBV4-3 | CASSGTGDAYEQYF | TGCGCCAGCAGCGGGACAGGGGACGCCTACGAGCAGTACTTC
TRBD2 | NA | TRBJ2-5 | TRBV20-1 | CSAVGTSGKKETQYF | TGCAGTGCAGTGGGGACTAGCGGGAAGAAGGAGACCCAGTACTTC
TRBD2 | NA | TRBJ2-7 | TRBV20-1 | CSARGGLAGARKQYF | TGCAGTGCTAGGGGTGGACTAGCGGGAGCCAGGAAGCAGTACTTC
TRBD1 | NA | TRBJ1-4 | TRBV12-3/TRBV12-4 | CASSLQGEQEKLFF | TGTGCCAGCAGTTTACAGGGGGAGCAGGAAAAACTGTTTTTT